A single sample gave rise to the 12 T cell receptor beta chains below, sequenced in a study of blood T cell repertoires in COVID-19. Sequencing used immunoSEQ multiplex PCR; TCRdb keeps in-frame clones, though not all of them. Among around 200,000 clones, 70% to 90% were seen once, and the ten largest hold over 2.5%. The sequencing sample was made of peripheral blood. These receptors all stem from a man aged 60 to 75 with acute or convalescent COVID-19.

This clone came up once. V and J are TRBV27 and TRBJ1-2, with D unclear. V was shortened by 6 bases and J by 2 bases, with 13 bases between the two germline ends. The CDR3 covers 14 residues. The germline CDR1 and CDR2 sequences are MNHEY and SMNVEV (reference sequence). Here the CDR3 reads CASRTTTQNYGYTF. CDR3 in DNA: TGTGCCAGCAGAACAACAACACAGAACTATGGCTACACCTTC.

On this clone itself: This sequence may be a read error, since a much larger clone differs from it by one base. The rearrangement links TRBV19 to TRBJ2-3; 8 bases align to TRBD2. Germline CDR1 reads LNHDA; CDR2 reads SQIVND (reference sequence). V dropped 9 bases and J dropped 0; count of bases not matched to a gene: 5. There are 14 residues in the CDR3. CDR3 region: CASRLAGSTDTQYF. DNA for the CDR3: TGTGCCAGCAGATTAGCGGGGAGCACAGATACGCAGTATTTT.

In nucleotides, the CDR3 is TGTGCCACCACCGGGGGGGCAGGGGGCTACACCTTC. Encoded protein: CATTGGAGGYTF. The chain employs TRBV28 and TRBJ1-2, with D possibly TRBD1 on 6 matching bases. Germline V gene data show CDR1 as MDHEN and CDR2 as SYDVKM. Trimming pared 10 bases from V and 8 bases from J, leaving 17 bases between. The CDR3 spans 12 residues.

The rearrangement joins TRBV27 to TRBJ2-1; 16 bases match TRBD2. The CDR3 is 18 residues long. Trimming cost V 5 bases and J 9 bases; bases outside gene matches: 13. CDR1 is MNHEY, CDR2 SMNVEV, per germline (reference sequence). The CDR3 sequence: CASSPLTGTSGRAFEQFF. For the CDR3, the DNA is TGTGCCAGCAGTCCTCTAACCGGGACTAGCGGGAGGGCCTTTGAGCAGTTCTTC.

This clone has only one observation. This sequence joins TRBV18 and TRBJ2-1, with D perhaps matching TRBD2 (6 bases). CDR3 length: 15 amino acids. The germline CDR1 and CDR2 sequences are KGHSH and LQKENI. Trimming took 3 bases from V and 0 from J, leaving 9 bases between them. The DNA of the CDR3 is TGTGCCAGCTCACCGACTAGGAGCTCCTACAATGAGCAGTTCTTC. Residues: CASSPTRSSYNEQFF.

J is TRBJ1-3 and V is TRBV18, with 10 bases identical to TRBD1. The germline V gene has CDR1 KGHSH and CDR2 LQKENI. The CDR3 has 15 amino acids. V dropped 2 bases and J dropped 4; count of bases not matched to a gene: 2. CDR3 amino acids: CASSPDRGLGNTIYF. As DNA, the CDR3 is TGTGCCAGCTCACCAGACAGGGGGCTCGGAAACACCATATATTTT.

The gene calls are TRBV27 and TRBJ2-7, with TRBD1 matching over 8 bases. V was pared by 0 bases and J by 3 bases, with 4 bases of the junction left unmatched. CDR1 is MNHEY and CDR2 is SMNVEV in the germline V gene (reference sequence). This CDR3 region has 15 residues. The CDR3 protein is CASSLSSDRGYEQYF. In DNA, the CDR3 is TGTGCCAGCAGTTTATCGAGTGACAGGGGCTACGAGCAGTACTTC.

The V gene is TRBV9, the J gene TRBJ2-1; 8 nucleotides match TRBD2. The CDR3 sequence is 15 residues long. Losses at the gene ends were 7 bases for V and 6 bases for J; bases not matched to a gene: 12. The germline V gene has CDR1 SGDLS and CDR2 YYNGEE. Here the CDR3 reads CASSLTGTRGNEQFF. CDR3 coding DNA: TGTGCCAGCTCCCTGACGGGGACTAGGGGCAATGAGCAGTTCTTC.

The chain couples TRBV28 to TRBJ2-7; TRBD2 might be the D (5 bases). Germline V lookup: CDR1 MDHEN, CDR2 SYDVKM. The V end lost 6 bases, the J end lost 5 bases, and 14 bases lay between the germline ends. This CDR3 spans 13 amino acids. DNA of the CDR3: TGTGCCAGCAGGTCCCCGGGGTTGGACGAGCAGTACTTC. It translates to CASRSPGLDEQYF.

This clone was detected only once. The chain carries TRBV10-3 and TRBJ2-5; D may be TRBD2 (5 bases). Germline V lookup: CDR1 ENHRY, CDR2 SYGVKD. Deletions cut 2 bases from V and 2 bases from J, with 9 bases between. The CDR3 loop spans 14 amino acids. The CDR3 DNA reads TGTGCCATCAGTGAGGCGGGCGGACAAGAGACCCAGTACTTC. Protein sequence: CAISEAGGQETQYF.

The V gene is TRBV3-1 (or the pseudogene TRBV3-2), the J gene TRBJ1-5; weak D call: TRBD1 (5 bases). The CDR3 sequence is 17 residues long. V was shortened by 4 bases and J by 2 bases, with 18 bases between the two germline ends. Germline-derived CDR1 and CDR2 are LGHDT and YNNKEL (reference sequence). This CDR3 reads CASSPQFGGGGNQPQHF. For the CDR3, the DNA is TGTGCCAGCAGCCCCCAATTCGGGGGAGGCGGCAATCAGCCCCAGCATTTT.

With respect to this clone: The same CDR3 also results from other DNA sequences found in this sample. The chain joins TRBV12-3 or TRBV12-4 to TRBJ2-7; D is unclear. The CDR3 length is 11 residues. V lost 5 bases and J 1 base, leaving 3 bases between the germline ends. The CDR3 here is CASSPSYEQYF. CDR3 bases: TGTGCCAGCAGTCCATCCTACGAGCAGTACTTC.